This TCR beta chain was retrieved from a study of beta chain bispecific antibodies for T cell cancers. For the study at large: TRBV sequencing of surviving healthy T cells measured each family's depletion. Findings and caveats of the study: After anti-TRBV12 rather than anti-CD19 exposure, TRBV12-3 made up about 99% less of total TRBV signal. Normal T cells contributed less of the targeted TRBV signal than the leukemia cells did.

Clonotypes were quantified using unique molecular identifier barcodes. TCRdb redid the calling of the 5' RACE reads with MiXCR, one entry per CDR3 protein. There are 7,500 to 9,500 distinct CDR3 sequences in the sample; 2% to 2.5% occur only once, and 66% lies in the top ten. Either OKT3 anti-CD3 antibody or CD3/CD28 beads expanded T cells from blood mononuclear cells over roughly 3 days. The CDR3 extends over 15 amino acids. Trimming left V 1 base short and J 5 bases short, with 12 bases between. Looked up from germline, CDR1 is SGHVS and CDR2 is FQNEAQ. This clonotype was found many times. Antigen specificity is unknown.

This sequence was found in a human donor in good health. Some clones in this sample may be carry-over from other donors' samples. Sequenced material: T cells from a healthy donor cultured with Jurkat leukemia cells, taken from a culture containing an anti-CD19 bispecific antibody. The chain recombines TRBV7-8 with TRBJ2-1; D may be TRBD2 (6 bases). CDR3 in DNA: TGTGCCAGCAGCTTAGGGGGACTTCCCCACAATGAGCAGTTCTTC. Amino acid sequence: CASSLGGLPHNEQFF.